This T cell receptor beta chain comes out of a study of identifying expanded T cells in peripheral blood. Some clones are missing from TCRdb's copy, which holds only in-frame ones; the method was immunoSEQ multiplex PCR. The data contain about 100,000 clones, about 90% of them singletons. To note about this clone: Its matching antigen is unknown.

Findings of the study overall: Across healthy donors, higher total template counts meant significantly greater roughly two-week count variance. Over approximately two and four weeks, about 15 and 19 clones changed, versus around 1.2 between replicates.

V lost 2 bases and J lost 7; bases outside the gene matches: 13. Germline CDR1 reads MGHRA; CDR2 reads YSYEKL. The length of the CDR3 is 18 residues. Input material: blood. V is TRBV4-1 and J is TRBJ2-1; 11 bases agree with TRBD2. This TCR was recovered from a person between 18 and 70 years old in good health. CDR3 in DNA: TGCGCCAGCAGCCAAACACGGGCTAGCGGGGGGCTGGGAAATGAGCAGTTCTTC. Translation gives CASSQTRASGGLGNEQFF.